A selection of T cell receptor beta chains follows, all from one sample in a study of OX40 agonist ivuxolimab in advanced cancers. Using immunoSEQ multiplex PCR, the repertoire was profiled, and TCRdb retains in-frame clones only, with some absent. The table has fewer than 80,000 clones, roughly 85% seen once; the top ten hold 4%. Sequencing was performed on CD4+ or CD8+ T cells sorted from blood, taken in a trial of the OX40 agonist ivuxolimab. These TCRs come from an adult with an advanced solid tumor such as melanoma, head and neck, liver or kidney cancer. Each CDR3 is given without its conserved first and last residue.

CDR3aa	v_gene
ASSPWQGAYEQY	TRBV18
ASSPRGVLSRETQY	TRBV18
ASSSSQGQSNQPQH	TRBV13
ASSRDRSYGYT	TRBV14
ASSYSAWGSSEQF	TRBV6-6
ASSSRENTEAF	TRBV5-1
ASSSGGGPGELF	TRBV19
ASSARQGYNEQF	TRBV13
ASSLGDRGYEQY	TRBV13
ASSFTDRVSGETQY	TRBV6-5
ASSSQGALSNQPQH	TRBV7-2
ASSSLAAATDTQY	TRBV5-1
ASSLVTGGGYGYT	TRBV5-4
AIGTDSNQPQH	TRBV10-3
ASGFLTPYEQY	TRBV12-5
ASTSGALRTDTQY	TRBV28
AITQGVNYGYT	TRBV10-3
ASRAENTEAF	TRBV2
ASSRRGTGQETQY	TRBV7-3
ASSSTGNPNEKLF	TRBV5-1
ASSEAWGVATEAF	TRBV6-1
ASSRSGPYGYT	TRBV5-6
ASSILHNTGELF	TRBV19
ASTHTVTGELF	TRBV19
SVQGRSYNEQF	TRBV29-1
ASSQGAGGPYEQY	TRBV4-2
ASSGNLNTEAF	TRBV2
ASSYHRGGTEAF	TRBV6-5
ASSLMTGYNEQF	TRBV7-2
ASSFDRSAANEKLF	TRBV5-4
ASSPRQDGFTEAF	TRBV9
ASSLAGRNNSPLH	TRBV27
ASSFRDRNTEAF	TRBV28
ASSFPTGGITDTQY	TRBV28
ASSEPGRPEQY	TRBV5-1
ASSYSEIPDTQY	TRBV6-5
ASSELAAAGVNEQF	TRBV2
AWSVRRRLYEQY	TRBV30
ASSRGVVRADTQY	TRBV5-4
ASSPQVSNQPQH	TRBV7-9
ASWDVLGEQY	TRBV2
ASSLGLVGETQY	TRBV18
ASSPGPVRTPGEQY	TRBV9
ASSLVNRDTQY	TRBV5-1
ASSPGLIVYEQY	TRBV5-1
SAIETGGYT	TRBV20-1
ASSDRGPYEQY	TRBV6-1